The 17 T cell receptor beta chains reported below all come from one sample, sequenced in a study of shared clonotypes between healthy human individuals (dated by TCRdb to about 2020). The method behind the library was the immunoSEQ multiplex PCR assay. The table comes from immuneACCESS by way of TCRdb, which keeps in-frame sequences with V and J called. Part of the clones is missing from these tables; in studies checked, under half for an unresolved V gene and the rest for unknown reasons. The sample table shows about 2.4 million clones, and 80% to 95% are seen once. The ten largest account for about 0.39% of the sample. The specimen sequenced was naive CD4+ T cells from PBMCs. This specimen's cell subset or site label, per the study, means: CD45RA+ positively selected. The receptor set was obtained from a man aged 18 to 29 in good health. Some clones in this sample may be carry-over from other donors' samples.

This chain connects TRBV6-5 to TRBJ2-7; D not resolved. CDR3 length: 12 amino acids. Per germline, CDR1 MNHEY and CDR2 SVGAGI. The V and J ends lost 2 bases and 4 bases respectively, with 6 bases between them. The CDR3 loop reads CASSYHVYEQYF. The CDR3 DNA follows: TGTGCCAGCAGTTACCACGTTTACGAGCAGTACTTC.

V gene TRBV6-5 combines with J gene TRBJ2-3, with TRBD1 matching over 7 bases. Trimming cost V 2 bases and J 11 bases; bases outside gene matches: 13. Germline-derived CDR1 and CDR2 are MNHEY and SVGAGI. The CDR3 is 15 amino acids. CDR3 protein: CASSYPGALPGGQYF. CDR3 bases: TGTGCCAGCAGTTACCCTGGTGCCCTACCAGGGGGGCAGTATTTT.

CDR3 DNA sequence: TGTGCTAGTGGTGAGGGGGCTAGCGGGAGAGGGCTACAAGAGACCCAGTACTTC. Translated: CASGEGASGRGLQETQYF. This chain uses TRBV12-5 with TRBJ2-5; 10 nucleotides align to TRBD2. CDR3 length equals 18 residues. Germline V gene lookup returns CDR1 LGHNT and CDR2 FRNRAP. V shed 5 bases and J 2 bases; nucleotides not matched to a gene: 14.

The chain uses TRBV10-3 and TRBJ2-7; D possibly uses TRBD1 or TRBD2 (7 bases each). The CDR3 has 16 amino acids. Germline loops: CDR1 ENHRY, CDR2 SYGVKD. Between the trimmed V and J ends, which lost 3 bases and 0 bases, there was a span of 15 bases. The CDR3, as DNA: TGTGCCATCAGTGACAGGGGGGAGGGCTCCTCCTACGAGCAGTACTTC. This sequence encodes CAISDRGEGSSYEQYF.

This clone came up once. Additional DNA sequences in this sample encode the identical CDR3. V usage is TRBV18 and J usage is TRBJ2-5, with D unresolved. Germline V CDR1 and CDR2: KGHSH, LQKENI. The CDR3 consists of 13 residues. Trimming took 1 base from V and 5 from J, leaving 8 bases between them. CDR3 DNA: TGTGCCAGCTCACCACGCGGCGGCGAGACCCAGTACTTC. It codes for CASSPRGGETQYF.

V and J are TRBV5-4 and TRBJ1-1; unclear D gene. This CDR3 spans 13 amino acids. V gave up 3 bases and J gave up 1 base, with 7 bases separating them. Per the germline V gene, CDR1 is SGHNT and CDR2 is YYREEE (reference sequence). CDR3 coding DNA: TGTGCCAGCAGCTCAAAAGAGAACACTGAAGCTTTCTTT. Translation: CASSSKENTEAFF.

The rearrangement links TRBV5-1 to TRBJ2-3; maybe TRBD1 (6 bases). V was trimmed by 3 bases and J by 0 bases, leaving 17 bases between them. Germline CDR1 reads SGHRS; CDR2 reads YFSETQ. The CDR3 has 17 amino acids. CDR3 DNA sequence: TGCGCCAGCAGCTCAACTTTTACAGGGTATAGCACAGATACGCAGTATTTT. As protein: CASSSTFTGYSTDTQYF.

The chain employs TRBV7-9 and TRBJ2-1; D assignment may be TRBD1 or TRBD2 (5 bases each). V lost 5 bases, J lost 0 bases, and 11 bases lay in between. Germline V lookup: CDR1 SEHNR, CDR2 FQNEAQ (reference sequence). The CDR3 runs to 15 residues. The CDR3 DNA sequence: TGTGCCAGCAGCGAGGGGCCAAGCTCCTACAATGAGCAGTTCTTC. It yields the protein CASSEGPSSYNEQFF.

The chain employs TRBV6-5 and TRBJ2-1; TRBD2 agrees at 9 bases. The J segment lost 5 bases and the V segment lost 0 bases, leaving 2 bases of the junction unmatched. CDR3 length equals 15 residues. CDR1 is MNHEY and CDR2 is SVGAGI in the germline V gene. Written as DNA, the CDR3 is TGTGCCAGCAGTTACTCGCTAGCGGGGCACAATGAGCAGTTCTTC. This sequence encodes CASSYSLAGHNEQFF.

The V call is TRBV4-2, the J call TRBJ2-3, with D unclear. CDR1 is LGHNA, CDR2 YNFKEQ, per germline. The ends were cut back, 1 base at V and 0 bases at J, with 5 bases in the middle. The CDR3 loop spans 14 amino acids. The CDR3 DNA reads TGTGCCAGCAGCCAAGTGCTGAGCACAGATACGCAGTATTTT. It yields the protein CASSQVLSTDTQYF.

This chain joins TRBV7-3 and TRBJ2-3; 8 bases agree with TRBD2. CDR3 length: 16 residues. Trimming at V came to 5 bases and at J to 2 bases, leaving 9 bases not matched to a gene. The V gene's germline CDR1 is SGHTA and CDR2 FQGTGA. CDR3 DNA sequence: TGTGCCAGCAGCAAATGGGGTAGCGGGAACACAGATACGCAGTATTTT. It codes for CASSKWGSGNTDTQYF.

The chain couples TRBV9 to TRBJ2-7, with D maybe TRBD2 (5 bases). The germline V gene encodes CDR1 SGDLS and CDR2 YYNGEE. The CDR3 length is 15 residues. The V gene lost 0 bases and the J gene lost 3 bases, with 13 bases spanning the gap. The CDR3 DNA reads TGTGCCAGCAGCGTAGCACCCGGGGTCCTCTACGAGCAGTACTTC. Protein product: CASSVAPGVLYEQYF.

This chain joins TRBV5-5 and TRBJ2-1; tentative D call: TRBD2 (5 bases). V lost 4 bases and J lost 6, with 20 bases in between. The CDR3 runs to 16 residues. From germline, CDR1 is SGHKS and CDR2 YYEKEE (reference sequence). The CDR3 DNA is TGTGCCAGCAGCCCAAGGACTTTCATCAACCTCAATGAGCAGTTCTTC. Translation: CASSPRTFINLNEQFF.

The gene calls are TRBV5-4 and TRBJ2-2, with TRBD2 matching 7 bases. Germline lookup yields CDR1 SGHNT and CDR2 YYREEE (reference sequence). The junction had 9 bases not matched to a gene; V was cut back by 0 bases and J by 7 bases. The CDR3 spans 16 residues. CDR3 protein: CASSLAGAGAIGELFF. For the CDR3, the DNA is TGTGCCAGCAGCTTGGCAGGTGCGGGAGCGATCGGGGAGCTGTTTTTT.

This chain links TRBV7-9 with TRBJ1-1, with 11 bases fitting TRBD1. The CDR3 totals 14 residues. Per germline, CDR1 SEHNR and CDR2 FQNEAQ (reference sequence). V shed 5 bases and J 4 bases; nucleotides not matched to a gene: 3. The CDR3: CASSPGTGGTEAFF. The CDR3 DNA follows: TGTGCCAGCAGCCCCGGGACAGGGGGCACTGAAGCTTTCTTT.

V and J are TRBV19 and TRBJ1-5; 8 nucleotides agree with TRBD1. Germline-derived CDR1 and CDR2 are LNHDA and SQIVND (reference sequence). CDR3 size: 16 residues. V was clipped by 2 bases and J by 9 bases; unmatched bases: 12. CDR3 sequence reads: CASSILSADRVGPQHF. CDR3 bases: TGTGCCAGTAGTATACTTAGCGCGGACAGGGTTGGGCCCCAGCATTTT.

V usage is TRBV28 and J usage is TRBJ2-1, with TRBD1 as a possible D gene (6 bases). Germline CDR1 reads MDHEN; CDR2 reads SYDVKM. Trimming took 3 bases from V and 9 from J, leaving 12 bases between them. This CDR3 comprises 13 residues. CDR3 bases: TGTGCCAGCAGTTTTGTGGGGGCGGGTGAGCAGTTCTTC. It yields the protein CASSFVGAGEQFF.